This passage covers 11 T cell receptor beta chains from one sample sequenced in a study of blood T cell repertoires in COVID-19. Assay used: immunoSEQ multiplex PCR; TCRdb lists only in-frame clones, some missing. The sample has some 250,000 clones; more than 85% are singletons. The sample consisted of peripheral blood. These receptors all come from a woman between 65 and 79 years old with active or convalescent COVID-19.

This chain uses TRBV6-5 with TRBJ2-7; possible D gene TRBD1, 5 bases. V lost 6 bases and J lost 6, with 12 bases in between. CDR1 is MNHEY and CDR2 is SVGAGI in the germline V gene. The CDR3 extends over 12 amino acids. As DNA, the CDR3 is TGTGCCAGCAGCCAGGGAAAGGTCGAGCAGTACTTC. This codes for CASSQGKVEQYF.

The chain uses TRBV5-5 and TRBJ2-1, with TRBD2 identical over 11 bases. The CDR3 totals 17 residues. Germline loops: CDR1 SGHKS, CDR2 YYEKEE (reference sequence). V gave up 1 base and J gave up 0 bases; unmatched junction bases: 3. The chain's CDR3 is CASSLTSGGHSYNEQFF. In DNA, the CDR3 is TGTGCCAGCAGCTTGACTAGCGGGGGCCACTCCTACAATGAGCAGTTCTTC. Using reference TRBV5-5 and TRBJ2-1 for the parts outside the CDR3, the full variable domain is DAGVTQSPTHLIKTRGQQVTLRCSPISGHKSVSWYQQVLGQGPQFIFQYYEKEERGRGNFPDRFSARQFPNYSSELNVNALLLGDSALYLCASSLTSGGHSYNEQFFGPGTRLTVL.

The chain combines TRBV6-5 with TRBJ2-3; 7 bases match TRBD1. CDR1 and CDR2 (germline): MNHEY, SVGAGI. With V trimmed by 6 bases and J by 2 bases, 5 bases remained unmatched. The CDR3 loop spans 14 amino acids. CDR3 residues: CASSLGQHTDTQYF. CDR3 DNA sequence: TGTGCCAGCAGCTTGGGACAGCACACAGATACGCAGTATTTT.

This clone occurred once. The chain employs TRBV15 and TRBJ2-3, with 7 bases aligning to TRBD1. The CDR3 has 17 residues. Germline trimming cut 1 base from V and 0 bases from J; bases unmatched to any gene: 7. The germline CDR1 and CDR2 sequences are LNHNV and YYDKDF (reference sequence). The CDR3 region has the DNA TGTGCCACCAGCAGAGCTGACAGGGCTGCTAGCACAGATACGCAGTATTTT. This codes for CATSRADRAASTDTQYF.

The CDR3, as DNA: TGTGCCAGCAGCCTCAGGGAAAGTGGGACTGAAGCTTTCTTT. It encodes CASSLRESGTEAFF. This chain uses TRBV3-1 (or the pseudogene TRBV3-2) with TRBJ1-1; maybe TRBD1 (5 bases). The V end was cut by 4 bases, the J end by 5 bases, with 14 bases between. CDR3 length equals 14 residues. Germline loops: CDR1 LGHDT, CDR2 YNNKEL (reference sequence).

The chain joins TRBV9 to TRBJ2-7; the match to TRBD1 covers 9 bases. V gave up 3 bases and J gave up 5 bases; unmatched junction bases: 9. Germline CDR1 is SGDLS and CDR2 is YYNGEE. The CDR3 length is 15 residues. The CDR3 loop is CASSARTGATDEQYF. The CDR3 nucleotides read TGTGCCAGCAGCGCGAGGACAGGGGCAACCGACGAGCAGTACTTC.

CDR3 coding DNA: TGCGCCAGCAGCCTGGAGGGACTAGCGAACACAGATACGCAGTATTTT. It specifies CASSLEGLANTDTQYF. The V call is TRBV4-1, the J call TRBJ2-3, with TRBD2 matching 10 bases. CDR1 and CDR2 (germline): MGHRA, YSYEKL. This CDR3 is 16 amino acids long. V lost 4 bases, J lost 2 bases, and 6 bases stayed unmatched.

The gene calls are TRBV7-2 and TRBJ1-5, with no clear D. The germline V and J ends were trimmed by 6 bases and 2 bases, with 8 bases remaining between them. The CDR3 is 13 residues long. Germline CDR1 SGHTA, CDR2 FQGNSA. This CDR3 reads CASSFQGNQPQHF. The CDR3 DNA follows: TGTGCCAGCAGTTTCCAGGGCAATCAGCCCCAGCATTTT.

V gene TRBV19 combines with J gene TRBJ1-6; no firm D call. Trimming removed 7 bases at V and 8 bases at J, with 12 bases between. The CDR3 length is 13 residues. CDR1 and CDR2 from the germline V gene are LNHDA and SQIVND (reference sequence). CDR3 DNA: TGTGCCAGTACCGGTCAGGCTGATTCACCCCTCCACTTT. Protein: CASTGQADSPLHF.

The CDR3 region is CASSDLGQGARQFF. The CDR3 DNA sequence: TGCGCCAGCAGTGATCTAGGACAGGGGGCGAGGCAGTTCTTC. The chain recombines TRBV10-2 with TRBJ2-1, with 11 bases aligning to TRBD1. There are 14 residues in the CDR3. V dropped 3 bases and J dropped 12; count of bases not matched to a gene: 7. Per germline, CDR1 WSHSY and CDR2 SAAADI.

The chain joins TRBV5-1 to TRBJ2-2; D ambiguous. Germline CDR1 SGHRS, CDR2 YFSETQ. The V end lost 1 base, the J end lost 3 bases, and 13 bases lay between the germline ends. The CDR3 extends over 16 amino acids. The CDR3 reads CASSLRRPADTGELFF. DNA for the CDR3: TGCGCCAGCAGCTTGAGAAGGCCCGCGGACACCGGGGAGCTGTTTTTT.